Listed below are T cell receptor beta chains from one sample, sequenced in a study of cytomegalovirus exposure and HLA in healthy donors. Libraries were prepared by immunoSEQ multiplex PCR; TCRdb keeps only in-frame clonotypes and omits some of them. The data hold 170,000 or so clones, with 70% to 80% observed a single time. The sequencing input was PBMCs. The receptors shown here come from a male donor in good health and CMV-seronegative. Each CDR3 is given with its conserved first and last residue. Each record gives: V gene, CDR3 length, J gene, CDR3 protein.

V gene: TRBV28
CDR3 length: 13
J gene: TRBJ1-2
CDR3 protein: CASSLDTNYGYTF

V gene: TRBV28
CDR3 length: 16
J gene: TRBJ1-5
CDR3 protein: CASSSKRGFSNQPQHF

V gene: TRBV5-1
CDR3 length: 12
J gene: TRBJ2-5
CDR3 protein: CASSPTPETQYF

V gene: TRBV28
CDR3 length: 17
J gene: TRBJ1-5
CDR3 protein: CASSLWGQGASNQPQHF

V gene: TRBV6-5
CDR3 length: 13
J gene: TRBJ2-6
CDR3 protein: CASRDRDTNVLTF

V gene: TRBV2
CDR3 length: 15
J gene: TRBJ1-5
CDR3 protein: CASKGQLLSNQPQHF

V gene: TRBV4-1
CDR3 length: 16
J gene: TRBJ2-7
CDR3 protein: CASSQVDSSGSYEQYF

V gene: TRBV7-3
CDR3 length: 16
J gene: TRBJ2-3
CDR3 protein: CASSLSGGGVTDTQYF

V gene: TRBV6-5
CDR3 length: 15
J gene: NA
CDR3 protein: CASSYTGPGSYEQYF

V gene: TRBV6-1
CDR3 length: 18
J gene: TRBJ1-1
CDR3 protein: CASSARQGARNLNTEAFF

V gene: TRBV7-2
CDR3 length: 14
J gene: TRBJ2-7
CDR3 protein: CASSLRESSYEQYF

V gene: TRBV30
CDR3 length: 15
J gene: TRBJ2-7
CDR3 protein: CAWSVRTRGTDEQYF

V gene: TRBV29-1
CDR3 length: 13
J gene: TRBJ2-7
CDR3 protein: CSVGRSGSYEQYF

V gene: TRBV10-3
CDR3 length: 15
J gene: TRBJ1-1
CDR3 protein: CAISEKGQSNTEAFF

V gene: TRBV6-4
CDR3 length: 16
J gene: TRBJ2-3
CDR3 protein: CASSDSAGSSTDTQYF

V gene: TRBV19
CDR3 length: 15
J gene: TRBJ1-1
CDR3 protein: CASSTQQETNTEAFF

V gene: TRBV19
CDR3 length: 15
J gene: TRBJ1-1
CDR3 protein: CASKDSTGLNTEAFF

V gene: TRBV30
CDR3 length: 13
J gene: TRBJ2-7
CDR3 protein: CAWSVLPVYEQYF

V gene: TRBV7-8
CDR3 length: 15
J gene: TRBJ2-7
CDR3 protein: CASSPPGSVGYEQYF

V gene: TRBV30
CDR3 length: 16
J gene: TRBJ1-5
CDR3 protein: CAWSVRGMIGNQPQHF

V gene: TRBV6-1
CDR3 length: 15
J gene: NA
CDR3 protein: CASSEQGAGSYEQYF

V gene: TRBV5-1
CDR3 length: 12
J gene: TRBJ2-7
CDR3 protein: CASSIEANEQYF

V gene: TRBV7-2
CDR3 length: 14
J gene: TRBJ2-5
CDR3 protein: CASSLGPGQETQYF

V gene: TRBV7-3
CDR3 length: 15
J gene: TRBJ2-3
CDR3 protein: CASSSTSGPTDTQYF

V gene: TRBV15
CDR3 length: 15
J gene: TRBJ2-7
CDR3 protein: CATSRGTGGPYEQYF

V gene: TRBV2
CDR3 length: 13
J gene: TRBJ1-5
CDR3 protein: CASRENSNQPQHF

V gene: TRBV6-4
CDR3 length: 14
J gene: TRBJ2-2
CDR3 protein: CASSLTGGTGELFF

V gene: TRBV11-2
CDR3 length: 12
J gene: TRBJ2-3
CDR3 protein: CASSLDQFTQYF

V gene: TRBV27
CDR3 length: 16
J gene: TRBJ2-3
CDR3 protein: CASRVLAGGYTDTQYF

V gene: TRBV9
CDR3 length: 14
J gene: TRBJ1-1
CDR3 protein: CASSVGGGVTEAFF

V gene: TRBV29-1
CDR3 length: 14
J gene: TRBJ1-1
CDR3 protein: CSVEFTGVGTEAFF

V gene: TRBV5-5
CDR3 length: 12
J gene: TRBJ2-3
CDR3 protein: CASSRGTDTQYF

V gene: TRBV19
CDR3 length: 13
J gene: TRBJ2-1
CDR3 protein: CASGSFTYNEQFF

V gene: TRBV27
CDR3 length: 13
J gene: TRBJ1-1
CDR3 protein: CASSQGQRTEAFF

V gene: TRBV5-1
CDR3 length: 14
J gene: TRBJ2-1
CDR3 protein: CASRSGLAYNEQFF

V gene: TRBV12-2
CDR3 length: 17
J gene: TRBJ2-1
CDR3 protein: CASRRPRRQGNYNEQFF

V gene: TRBV6-1
CDR3 length: 16
J gene: TRBJ2-1
CDR3 protein: CASSERRLAGVHEQFF

V gene: TRBV11-2
CDR3 length: 13
J gene: TRBJ1-1
CDR3 protein: CASSFAPNTEAFF

V gene: TRBV10-3
CDR3 length: 14
J gene: TRBJ2-1
CDR3 protein: CAISESVRGNEQFF

V gene: TRBV7-3
CDR3 length: 17
J gene: TRBJ1-5
CDR3 protein: CASSPEGTGGSNQPQHF

V gene: TRBV28
CDR3 length: 15
J gene: TRBJ2-7
CDR3 protein: CASTQPGDHPYEQYF

V gene: TRBV25-1
CDR3 length: 17
J gene: TRBJ2-4
CDR3 protein: CASSEFPGQGAKNIQYF

V gene: TRBV4-2
CDR3 length: 19
J gene: TRBJ2-3
CDR3 protein: CASSLGLAGDSSGTDTQYF

V gene: TRBV6-1
CDR3 length: 16
J gene: TRBJ1-4
CDR3 protein: CASSGLGSATNEKLFF

V gene: TRBV9
CDR3 length: 15
J gene: TRBJ1-1
CDR3 protein: CASSPWRTMNTEAFF

V gene: TRBV6-6
CDR3 length: 15
J gene: TRBJ2-1
CDR3 protein: CASRPLAGGSNEQFF

V gene: TRBV4-2
CDR3 length: 16
J gene: TRBJ2-7
CDR3 protein: CASSQEGVFGSYEQYF

V gene: TRBV5-1
CDR3 length: 12
J gene: TRBJ2-1
CDR3 protein: CASRLGSSEQFF

V gene: TRBV11-3
CDR3 length: 14
J gene: TRBJ2-7
CDR3 protein: CASSPKRGAYEQYF